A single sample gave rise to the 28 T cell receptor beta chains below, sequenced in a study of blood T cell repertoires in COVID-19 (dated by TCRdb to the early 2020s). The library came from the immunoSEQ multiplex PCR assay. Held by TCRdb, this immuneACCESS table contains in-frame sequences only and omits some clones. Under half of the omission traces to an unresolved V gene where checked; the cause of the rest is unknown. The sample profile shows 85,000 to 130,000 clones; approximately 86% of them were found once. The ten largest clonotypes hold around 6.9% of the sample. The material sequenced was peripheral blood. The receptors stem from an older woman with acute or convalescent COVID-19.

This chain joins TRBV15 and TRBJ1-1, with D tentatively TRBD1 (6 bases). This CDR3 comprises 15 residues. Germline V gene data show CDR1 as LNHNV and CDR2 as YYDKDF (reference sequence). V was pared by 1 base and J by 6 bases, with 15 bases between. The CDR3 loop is CATSRAGVGGPEAFF. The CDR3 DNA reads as TGTGCCACCAGCAGAGCGGGTGTTGGGGGCCCTGAAGCTTTCTTT.

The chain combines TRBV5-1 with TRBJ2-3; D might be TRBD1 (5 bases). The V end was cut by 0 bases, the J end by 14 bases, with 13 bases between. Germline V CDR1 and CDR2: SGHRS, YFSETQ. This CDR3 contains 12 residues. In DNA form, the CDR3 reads TGCGCCAGCAGCTTGGGGGCAGACAGTTGGTATTTT. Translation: CASSLGADSWYF.

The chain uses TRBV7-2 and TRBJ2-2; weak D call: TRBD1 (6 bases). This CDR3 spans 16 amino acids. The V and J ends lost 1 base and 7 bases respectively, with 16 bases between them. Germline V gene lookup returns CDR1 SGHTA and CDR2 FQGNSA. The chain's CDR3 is CASSLVAGALGGELFF. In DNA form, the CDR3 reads TGTGCCAGCAGCTTAGTCGCAGGGGCGCTCGGCGGGGAGCTGTTTTTT.

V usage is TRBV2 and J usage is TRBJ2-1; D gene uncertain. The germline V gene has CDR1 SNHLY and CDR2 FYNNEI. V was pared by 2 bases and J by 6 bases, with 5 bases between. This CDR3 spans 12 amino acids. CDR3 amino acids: CASSEYFNEQFF. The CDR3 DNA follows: TGTGCCAGCAGTGAATACTTCAATGAGCAGTTCTTC.

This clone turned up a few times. In nucleotides, the CDR3 is TGTGCCAGCAGCTTACCCGGGACAGGGTACACCGGGGAGCTGTTTTTT. Its translation: CASSLPGTGYTGELFF. The chain links TRBV5-4 to TRBJ2-2; 9 bases are a match to TRBD1. Losses at the gene ends were 2 bases for V and 3 bases for J; bases not matched to a gene: 5. Germline CDR1 is SGHNT and CDR2 is YYREEE (reference sequence). The CDR3 runs to 16 residues.

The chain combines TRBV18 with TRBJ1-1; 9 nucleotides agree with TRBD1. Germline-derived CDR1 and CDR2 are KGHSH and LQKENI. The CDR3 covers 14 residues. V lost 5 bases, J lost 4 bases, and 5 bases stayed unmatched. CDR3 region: CASSSGQGSTEAFF. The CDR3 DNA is TGTGCCAGCTCATCAGGACAGGGGAGCACTGAAGCTTTCTTT. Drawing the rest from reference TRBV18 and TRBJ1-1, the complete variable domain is NAGVMQNPRHLVRRRGQEARLRCSPMKGHSHVYWYRQLPEEGLKFMVYLQKENIIDESGMPKERFSAEFPKEGPSILRIQQVVRGDSAAYFCASSSGQGSTEAFFGQGTRLTVV.

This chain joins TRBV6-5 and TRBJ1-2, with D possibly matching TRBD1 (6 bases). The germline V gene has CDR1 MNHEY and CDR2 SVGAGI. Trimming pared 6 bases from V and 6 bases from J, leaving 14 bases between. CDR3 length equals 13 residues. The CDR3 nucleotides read TGTGCCAGCAGGGCACAGGGAAGCGATGGCTACACCTTC. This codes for CASRAQGSDGYTF.

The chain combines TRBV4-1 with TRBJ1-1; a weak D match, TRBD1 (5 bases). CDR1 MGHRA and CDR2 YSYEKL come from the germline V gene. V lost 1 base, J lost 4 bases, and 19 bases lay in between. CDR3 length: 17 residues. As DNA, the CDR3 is TGCGCCAGCAGCCAAGTCGGGGCCCAATCCGGGAGCACTGAAGCTTTCTTT. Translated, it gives CASSQVGAQSGSTEAFF.

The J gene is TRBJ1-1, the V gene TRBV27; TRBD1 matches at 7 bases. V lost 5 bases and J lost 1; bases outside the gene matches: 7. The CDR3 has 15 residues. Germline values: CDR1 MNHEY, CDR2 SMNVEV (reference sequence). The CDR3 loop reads CASSGWDSTNTEAFF. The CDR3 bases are TGTGCCAGCAGTGGATGGGACAGCACGAACACTGAAGCTTTCTTT.

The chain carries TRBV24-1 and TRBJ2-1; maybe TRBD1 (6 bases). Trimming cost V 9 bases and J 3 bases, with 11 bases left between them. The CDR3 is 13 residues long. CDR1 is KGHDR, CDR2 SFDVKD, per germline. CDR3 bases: TGTGCCACCTCCCCGGACAGCTACAATGAGCAGTTCTTC. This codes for CATSPDSYNEQFF.

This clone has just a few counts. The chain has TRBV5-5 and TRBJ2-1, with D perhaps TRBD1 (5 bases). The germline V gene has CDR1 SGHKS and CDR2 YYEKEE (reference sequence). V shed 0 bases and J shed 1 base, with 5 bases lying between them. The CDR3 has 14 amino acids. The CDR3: CASSLDRSYNEQFF. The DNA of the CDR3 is TGTGCCAGCAGCTTGGACAGGTCCTACAATGAGCAGTTCTTC.

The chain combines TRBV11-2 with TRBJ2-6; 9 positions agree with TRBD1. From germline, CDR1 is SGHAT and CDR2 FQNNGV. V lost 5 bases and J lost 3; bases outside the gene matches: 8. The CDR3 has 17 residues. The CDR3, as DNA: TGTGCCAGCAGCACCCGACAGGGGGTAGGTGGGGCCAACGTCCTGACTTTC. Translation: CASSTRQGVGGANVLTF.

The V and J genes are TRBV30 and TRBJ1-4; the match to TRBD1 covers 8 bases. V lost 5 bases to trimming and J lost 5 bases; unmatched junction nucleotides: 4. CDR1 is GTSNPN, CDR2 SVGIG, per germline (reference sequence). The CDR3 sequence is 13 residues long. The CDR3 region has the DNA TGTGCCTGGGATACAGGGGGAAATGAAAAACTGTTTTTT. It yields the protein CAWDTGGNEKLFF.

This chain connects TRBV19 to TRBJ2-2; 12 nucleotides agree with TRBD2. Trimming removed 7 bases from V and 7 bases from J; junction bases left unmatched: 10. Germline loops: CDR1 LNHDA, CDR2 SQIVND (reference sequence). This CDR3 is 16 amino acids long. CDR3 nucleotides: TGTGCCAGTAACCCCGGGACTAGCGGGTTATTCGGGGAGCTGTTTTTT. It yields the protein CASNPGTSGLFGELFF.

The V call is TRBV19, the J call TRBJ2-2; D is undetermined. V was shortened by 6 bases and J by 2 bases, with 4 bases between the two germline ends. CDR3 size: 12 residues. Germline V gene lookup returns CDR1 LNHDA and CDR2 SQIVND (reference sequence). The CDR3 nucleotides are TGTGCCAGTAGAACTAACACCGGGGAGCTGTTTTTT. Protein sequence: CASRTNTGELFF.

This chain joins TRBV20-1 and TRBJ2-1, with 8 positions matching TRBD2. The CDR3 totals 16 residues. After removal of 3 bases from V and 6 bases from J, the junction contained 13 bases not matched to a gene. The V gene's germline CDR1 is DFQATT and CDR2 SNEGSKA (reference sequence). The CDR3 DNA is TGCAGTGCTAGTGGCTTTGGCCTAGCGGGTTCCAATGAGCAGTTCTTC. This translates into CSASGFGLAGSNEQFF.

The CDR3 bases are TGTGCCAGCAGTTTACCAGCGGGAGAGCAGTACTTC. Translating it yields CASSLPAGEQYF. The chain carries TRBV28 and TRBJ2-7; 7 nucleotides agree with TRBD2. The CDR3 extends over 12 amino acids. The germline gives CDR1 MDHEN, CDR2 SYDVKM. V was pared by 2 bases and J by 7 bases, with 2 bases of the junction left unmatched.

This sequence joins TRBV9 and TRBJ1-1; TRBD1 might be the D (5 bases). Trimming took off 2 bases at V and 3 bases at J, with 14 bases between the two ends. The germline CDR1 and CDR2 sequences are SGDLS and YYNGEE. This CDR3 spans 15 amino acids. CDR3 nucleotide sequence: TGTGCCAGCAGCGTCGGGAGAGGCAGGGACACTGAAGCTTTCTTT. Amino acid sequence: CASSVGRGRDTEAFF.

The CDR3 spells CASRGQTYSNQPQHF. The CDR3 region has the DNA TGTGCCAGCAGGGGACAGACTTATAGCAATCAGCCCCAGCATTTT. The chain couples TRBV2 to TRBJ1-5; 7 bases are shared with TRBD1. Germline CDR1 and CDR2: SNHLY and FYNNEI. CDR3 length equals 15 residues. V was clipped by 6 bases and J by 0 bases; unmatched bases: 5.

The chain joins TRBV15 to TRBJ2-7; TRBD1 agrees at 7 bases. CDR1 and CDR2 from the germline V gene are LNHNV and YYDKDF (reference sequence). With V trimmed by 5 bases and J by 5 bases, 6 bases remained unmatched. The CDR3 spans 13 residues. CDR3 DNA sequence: TGTGCCACCAGCTTCCAAGGGGGCGACGAGCAGTACTTC. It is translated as CATSFQGGDEQYF.

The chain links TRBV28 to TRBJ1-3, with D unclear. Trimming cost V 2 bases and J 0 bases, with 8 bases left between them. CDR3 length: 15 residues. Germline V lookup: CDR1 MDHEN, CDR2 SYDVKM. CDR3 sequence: CASSLGPASGNTIYF. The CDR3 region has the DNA TGTGCCAGCAGTTTAGGGCCAGCCTCTGGAAACACCATATATTTT.

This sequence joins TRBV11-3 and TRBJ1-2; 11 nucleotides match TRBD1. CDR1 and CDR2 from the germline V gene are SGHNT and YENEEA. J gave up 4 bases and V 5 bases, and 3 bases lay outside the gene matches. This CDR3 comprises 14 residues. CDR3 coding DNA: TGTGCCAGCAGCCGCGGACAGGGGGCCTATGGCTACACCTTC. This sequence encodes CASSRGQGAYGYTF.

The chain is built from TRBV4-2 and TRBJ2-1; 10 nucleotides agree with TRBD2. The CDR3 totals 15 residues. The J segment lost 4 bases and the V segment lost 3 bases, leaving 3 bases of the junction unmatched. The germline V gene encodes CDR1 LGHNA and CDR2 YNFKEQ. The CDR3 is CASSQGLAQYNEQFF. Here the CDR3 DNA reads TGTGCCAGCAGCCAGGGACTAGCGCAGTACAATGAGCAGTTCTTC.

CDR3: CASSLERGGPVRGGIQYF. For the CDR3, the DNA is TGTGCCAGCAGCTTAGAGAGAGGGGGCCCGGTCAGGGGAGGCATTCAGTACTTC. The chain has TRBV11-2 and TRBJ2-4; perhaps TRBD1 as D (7 bases). Looked up from germline, CDR1 is SGHAT and CDR2 is FQNNGV. This CDR3 is built from 18 residues. Deletions cut 0 bases from V and 9 bases from J, with 24 bases between.

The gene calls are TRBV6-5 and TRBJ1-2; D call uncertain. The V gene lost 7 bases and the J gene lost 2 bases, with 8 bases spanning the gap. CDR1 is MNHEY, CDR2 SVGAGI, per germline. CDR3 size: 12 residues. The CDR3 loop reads CASTGRNYGYTF. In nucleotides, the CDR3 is TGTGCCAGCACAGGCAGGAACTATGGCTACACCTTC.

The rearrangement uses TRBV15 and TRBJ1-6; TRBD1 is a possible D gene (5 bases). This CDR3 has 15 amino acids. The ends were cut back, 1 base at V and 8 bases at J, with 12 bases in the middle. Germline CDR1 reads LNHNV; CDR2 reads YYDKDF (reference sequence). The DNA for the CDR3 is TGTGCCACCAGCAGAGGCAGGGAGGCCCATTCACCCCTCCACTTT. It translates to CATSRGREAHSPLHF. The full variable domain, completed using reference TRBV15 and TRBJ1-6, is DAMVIQNPRYQVTQFGKPVTLSCSQTLNHNVMYWYQQKSSQAPKLLFHYYDKDFNNEADTPDNFQSRRPNTSFCFLDIRSPGLGDTAMYLCATSRGREAHSPLHFGNGTRLTVT.

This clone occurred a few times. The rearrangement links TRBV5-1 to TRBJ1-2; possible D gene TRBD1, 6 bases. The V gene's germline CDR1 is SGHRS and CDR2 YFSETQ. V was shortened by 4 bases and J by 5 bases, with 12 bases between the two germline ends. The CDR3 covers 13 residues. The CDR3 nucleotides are TGCGCCAGCAGCGTGACAGGAGCATATGGCTACACCTTC. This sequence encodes CASSVTGAYGYTF.

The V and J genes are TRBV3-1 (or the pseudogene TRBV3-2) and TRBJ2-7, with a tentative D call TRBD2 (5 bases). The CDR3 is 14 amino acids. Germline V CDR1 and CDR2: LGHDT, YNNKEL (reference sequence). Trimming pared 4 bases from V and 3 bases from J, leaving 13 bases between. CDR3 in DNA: TGTGCCAGCAGCCTTACAGTCCGGGGCTACGAGCAGTACTTC. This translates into CASSLTVRGYEQYF.